This TCR beta chain was obtained from a study of beta chain features in type 1 diabetes. This clone was seen only a few times. Isolated RNA was reverse transcribed in full, so expressed TCRB transcripts were sequenced. Libraries were prepared by immunoSEQ multiplex PCR; TCRdb keeps only in-frame clonotypes and omits some of them. The table lists around 430,000 clones, approximately 30% of them singletons. This TCR came from a young man in good health. Sequencing was carried out using naive CD4+ T cells from blood.

CDR3 bases: TGTGCCAGCAGCCCCTCCTTTAGCGGCAATGAGCAGTTCTTC. This encodes CASSPSFSGNEQFF. The J gene is TRBJ2-1, the V gene TRBV7-9; tentative D call: TRBD2 (6 bases). The CDR3 has 14 amino acids. Trimming pared 5 bases from V and 6 bases from J, leaving 14 bases between. Germline CDR1 reads SEHNR; CDR2 reads FQNEAQ (reference sequence).